This T cell receptor beta chain was sequenced during a study of blood T cells in healthy people across ages. Primed by a sample-barcoded 5' primer and a J-beta primer mix, a second PCR proceeded for roughly 7 to 12 cycles. TCRdb fed the 5' RACE reads into MiXCR, producing one record per CDR3 protein. The sample holds roughly 1,700,000 distinct CDR3 sequences, roughly 28% seen once. In its sample, this clonotype was seen a few times. CDR3 length: 13 residues. The germline CDR1 and CDR2 sequences are MNHEY and SVGAGI. V was shortened by 6 bases and J by 8 bases, with 14 bases between the two germline ends.

The rearrangement uses TRBV6-5 and TRBJ2-1; D unresolved. This receptor was identified in a woman in her twenties or thirties in good health. Sequencing was performed on blood. The CDR3 loop is CASSTPIGHEQFF. CDR3 DNA sequence: TGTGCCAGCAGCACCCCCATAGGGCATGAGCAGTTCTTC.